These T cell receptor beta chains were read from a single sample in a study of blood T cell repertoires in COVID-19. The data were produced by immunoSEQ multiplex PCR, yet TCRdb's version contains in-frame clones alone and is incomplete. The sample includes some 220,000 clones, about 82% of them seen just once. The sequencing sample was made of peripheral blood. The receptors here all came from a man aged 50 to 60 with COVID-19, enrolled during active disease. Each CDR3 is given with its conserved first and last residue. D genes are given only for firm matches. Clone size appears in some rows only: once, few, many, or a class for an expanded clone.

j_call d_call v_call clone_size cdr3_aa cdr3_nt
TRBJ1-1 NA TRBV5-4 NA CASSLQGNRNTEAFF TGTGCCAGCAGCTTACAGGGTAACAGGAACACTGAAGCTTTCTTT
TRBJ2-2 TRBD1 TRBV28 few CASIRQGAGTGELFF TGTGCCAGCATCAGACAGGGGGCTGGGACCGGGGAGCTGTTTTTT
TRBJ2-2 NA TRBV27 NA CASSLTSEPGELFF TGTGCCAGCAGTTTGACTAGTGAACCCGGGGAGCTGTTTTTT
TRBJ2-7 TRBD1 TRBV27 once CASSLYSGQGAAWARDEQYF TGTGCCAGCAGTTTATATAGTGGACAGGGGGCGGCATGGGCAAGGGACGAGCAGTACTTC
TRBJ1-4 TRBD1 TRBV2 NA CASSSGQGGTNEKLFF TGTGCCAGCAGTTCCGGACAGGGGGGAACTAATGAAAAACTGTTTTTT
TRBJ1-5 NA TRBV11-2 NA CASTPDSNSNQPQHF TGTGCCAGCACCCCGGACAGTAATAGCAATCAGCCCCAGCATTTT
TRBJ2-7 TRBD2 TRBV9 NA CASSERTSDEQYF TGTGCCAGCAGCGAACGGACTAGTGACGAGCAGTACTTC
TRBJ2-2 NA TRBV5-1 NA CASSGQAETGELFF TGCGCCAGCAGCGGGCAGGCCGAGACCGGGGAGCTGTTTTTT
TRBJ1-2 NA TRBV24-1 NA CATSDSTVHYGYTF TGTGCCACCAGTGATTCGACAGTGCACTATGGCTACACCTTC
TRBJ1-2 NA TRBV3-1/TRBV3-2 NA CASSHLTLRDSGYGYTF TGTGCCAGCAGCCATCTCACTCTTAGGGACTCGGGCTATGGCTACACCTTC
TRBJ1-4 TRBD1 TRBV7-7 NA CASSATGGAGEKLFF TGTGCTAGCAGCGCTACAGGGGGCGCGGGTGAAAAACTGTTTTTT
TRBJ2-2 NA TRBV7-7 NA CASSKRRGDTGELFF TGTGCTAGCAGCAAACGACGGGGAGACACCGGGGAGCTGTTTTTT
TRBJ2-5 NA TRBV3-1/TRBV3-2 NA CASSQLGERQETQYF TGTGCCAGCAGCCAATTGGGCGAACGCCAAGAGACCCAGTACTTC
TRBJ2-3 TRBD1 TRBV9 NA CASSVQGAREDTQYF TGTGCCAGCAGCGTACAGGGGGCCCGCGAAGATACGCAGTATTTT
TRBJ2-7 NA TRBV4-2 NA CASSQDRGAAYEQYF TGTGCCAGCAGCCAAGATCGGGGGGCCGCCTACGAGCAGTACTTC
TRBJ2-7 NA TRBV28 NA CASSATGTFSYEQYF TGTGCCAGCAGTGCTACGGGTACATTCTCCTACGAGCAGTACTTC
TRBJ2-3 TRBD2 TRBV2 NA CASSPGAGASTDTQYF TGTGCCAGCAGCCCCGGGGCGGGAGCTAGCACAGATACGCAGTATTTT
TRBJ2-5 TRBD2 TRBV7-2 NA CASSHRGTSLQETQYF TGTGCCAGCAGCCACCGCGGGACTAGCTTACAAGAGACCCAGTACTTC